Listed below are T cell receptor beta chains from one sample, sequenced in a study of early T cells in non-severe SARS-CoV-2 infection. TCRdb analysed the 5' RACE reads with MiXCR anew, one entry per CDR3 protein. The sample lists about 20,000 distinct CDR3 sequences; roughly 3.6% were seen once. Sequencing input: whole blood. Receptor source: an adult who was a healthcare worker with PCR-confirmed SARS-CoV-2 infection or an uninfected control (not recorded which). Both conserved end residues are part of each CDR3. D genes are given only for firm matches. The size of a clone is reported for some rows only, either as once, few or many, or as a class for expanded clones.

clone_size	d_call	v_call	j_call	cdr3_aa	cdr3_nt
many	-	TRBV14	TRBJ1-5	CASSRAGLTQPQHF	TGTGCCAGCAGCAGGGCTGGGTTAACTCAGCCCCAGCATTTT
many	-	TRBV7-3	TRBJ2-2	CAVLVGTGELFF	TGTGCCGTCCTCGTGGGGACCGGGGAGCTGTTTTTT
-	-	TRBV11-3	TRBJ2-2	CASRKTDTGELFF	TGTGCCAGCCGGAAGACAGACACCGGGGAGCTGTTTTTT
many	-	TRBV7-9	TRBJ2-7	CASSFASPRTAVRKYF	TGTGCCAGCAGCTTCGCATCACCCCGGACGGCTGTGAGGAAGTACTTC
few	-	TRBV9	TRBJ2-7	CASSPSVGGSSYEQYF	TGTGCCAGCAGCCCGAGTGTAGGCGGTTCCTCCTACGAGCAGTACTTC
few	-	TRBV11-2	TRBJ2-2	CASSFSSGGELFF	TGTGCCAGCAGCTTTTCATCCGGCGGGGAGCTGTTTTTT
-	TRBD1	TRBV20-1	TRBJ1-1	CSATGQAGSFF	TGCAGTGCGACCGGACAGGCCGGTTCTTTCTTT
many	-	TRBV28	TRBJ1-4	CASSRSEKLFF	TGTGCCAGCAGTCGTAGCGAAAAACTGTTTTTT
many	TRBD2	TRBV6-2/TRBV6-3	TRBJ2-7	CASSSPPPGLAGYEQYF	TGTGCCAGCAGTTCTCCCCCCCCGGGACTAGCAGGCTACGAGCAGTACTTC
-	-	TRBV15	TRBJ1-2	CATSRDRNYGYTF	TGTGCCACCAGCAGAGACAGAAACTATGGCTACACCTTC
medium-sized	-	TRBV5-5	TRBJ1-2	CASSLDWRLGYGYTF	TGTGCCAGCAGCTTGGATTGGAGGTTGGGGTATGGCTACACCTTC
many	-	TRBV6-5	TRBJ2-7	CASSGGQRGHEQYF	TGTGCCAGCAGTGGCGGACAGAGAGGCCACGAGCAGTACTTC
many	-	TRBV4-1	TRBJ1-1	CASSQGQNSNTEAFF	TGCGCCAGCAGCCAAGGACAGAACTCGAACACTGAAGCTTTCTTT